This TCR beta chain is drawn from a study of blood T cells in healthy people across ages. Sample-barcoded 5' priming and a J-beta primer mix drove a second PCR of about 7 to 11 cycles. TCRdb ran MiXCR on the 5' RACE reads and lists one entry per CDR3 protein. The repertoire holds 1.5 million to 2 million distinct CDR3 sequences, with approximately 50% as singletons. Whole-study findings and limits: Samples with more naive T cells showed higher observed beta diversity.

Germline lookup yields CDR1 DFQATT and CDR2 SNEGSKA (reference sequence). This CDR3 comprises 13 residues. V was shortened by 6 bases and J by 11 bases, with 22 bases between the two germline ends. Notes on this clonotype: Its antigen is unknown.

Sequenced input: blood. J is TRBJ2-5 and V is TRBV20-1, with D possibly being TRBD1 (7 bases). The clonotype originates from a woman between 40 and 55 years old in good health. The CDR3 loop is CSARGERDNEQYF. CDR3 DNA: TGCAGTGCCAGGGGGGAGCGCGACAATGAGCAGTACTTC.